Sequencing of this T cell receptor (beta chain) was carried out in a study of shared clonotypes between healthy human individuals. Overall study findings and caveats: The four-donor shared clonotypes exceeded non-shared clonotypes in generation probability, with non-shared ones scoring lower. A few donors shared approximately 5% of their naive CD4 clonotypes.

Details on this clone: Its antigen is undetermined.

This CDR3 region has 14 residues. The germline CDR1 and CDR2 sequences are MNHEY and SVGAGI. V gave up 5 bases and J gave up 7 bases, with 18 bases separating them. Under the authors' procedure: ImmunoSEQ junction-only sequences lacked quality scores, so their filtering differed. Profiling relied on immunoSEQ multiplex PCR, and the TCRdb table lists in-frame clones only, not all of them. Clone size and the V and J calls come from that table; the DNA yielded D and trimming. The sample yields about 700,000 clones, about 92% seen once. Selected positively for CCR7 and CD45RO-negative, naive CD8 cells excluded terminally differentiated effector memory CD45RA+ cells.

The rearrangement links TRBV6-5 to TRBJ2-7, with D hard to call. This receptor was identified in a man aged 25 to 45 in good health. Sample: naive CD8+ T cells sorted from blood. The CDR3: CASSLAVGRSEQYF. In DNA form, the CDR3 reads TGTGCCAGCAGTCTCGCAGTGGGCCGTTCGGAGCAGTACTTC.